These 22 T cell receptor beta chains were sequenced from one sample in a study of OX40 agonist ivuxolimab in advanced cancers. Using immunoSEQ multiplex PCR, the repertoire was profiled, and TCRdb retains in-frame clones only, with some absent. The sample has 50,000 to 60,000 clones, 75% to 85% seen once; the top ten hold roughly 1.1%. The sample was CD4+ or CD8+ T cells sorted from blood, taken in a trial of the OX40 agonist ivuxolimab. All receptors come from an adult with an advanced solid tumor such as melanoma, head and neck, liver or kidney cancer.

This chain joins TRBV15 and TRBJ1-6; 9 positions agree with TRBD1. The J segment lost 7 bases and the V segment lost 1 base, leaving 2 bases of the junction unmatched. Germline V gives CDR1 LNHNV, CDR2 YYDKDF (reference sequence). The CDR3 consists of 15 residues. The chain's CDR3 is CATSRVGTGNSPLHF. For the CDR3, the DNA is TGTGCCACCAGCAGAGTGGGGACAGGGAATTCACCCCTCCACTTT.

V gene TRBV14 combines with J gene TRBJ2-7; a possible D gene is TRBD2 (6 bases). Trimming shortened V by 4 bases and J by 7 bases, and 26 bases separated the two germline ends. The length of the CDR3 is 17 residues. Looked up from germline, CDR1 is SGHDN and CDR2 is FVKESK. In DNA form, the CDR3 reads TGTGCCAGCAGCCTTAAACCCGGGGGAATGGGTATCAGGGAGCAGTACTTC. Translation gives CASSLKPGGMGIREQYF. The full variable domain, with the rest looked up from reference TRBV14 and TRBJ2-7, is EAGVTQFPSHSVIEKGQTVTLRCDPISGHDNLYWYRRVMGKEIKFLLHFVKESKQDESGMPNNRFLAERTGGTYSTLKVQPAELEDSGVYFCASSLKPGGMGIREQYFGPGTRLTVT.

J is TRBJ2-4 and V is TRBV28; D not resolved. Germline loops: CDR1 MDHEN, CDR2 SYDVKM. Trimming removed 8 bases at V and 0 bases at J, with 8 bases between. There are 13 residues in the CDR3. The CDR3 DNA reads TGTGCCAGCGAAGGGTCAGCCAAAAACATTCAGTACTTC. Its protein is CASEGSAKNIQYF.

CDR3 in amino acids: CASSLANFGWKNYGYTF. CDR3 nucleotides: TGTGCCAGCAGCTTGGCTAATTTTGGGTGGAAAAACTATGGCTACACCTTC. V is TRBV5-4 and J is TRBJ1-2; D gene uncertain. Germline CDR1 and CDR2: SGHNT and YYREEE (reference sequence). The CDR3 spans 17 residues. Trimming took 0 bases from V and 2 from J, leaving 17 bases between them.

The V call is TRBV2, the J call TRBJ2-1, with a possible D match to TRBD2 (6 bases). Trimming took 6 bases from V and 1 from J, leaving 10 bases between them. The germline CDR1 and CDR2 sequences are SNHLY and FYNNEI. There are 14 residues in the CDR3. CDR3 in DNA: TGTGCCAGCAGGAGTAGCGGTTCCTACAATGAGCAGTTCTTC. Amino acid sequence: CASRSSGSYNEQFF. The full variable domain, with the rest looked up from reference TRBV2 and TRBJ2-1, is EPEVTQTPSHQVTQMGQEVILRCVPISNHLYFYWYRQILGQKVEFLVSFYNNEISEKSEIFDDQFSVERPDGSNFTLKIRSTKLEDSAMYFCASRSSGSYNEQFFGPGTRLTVL.

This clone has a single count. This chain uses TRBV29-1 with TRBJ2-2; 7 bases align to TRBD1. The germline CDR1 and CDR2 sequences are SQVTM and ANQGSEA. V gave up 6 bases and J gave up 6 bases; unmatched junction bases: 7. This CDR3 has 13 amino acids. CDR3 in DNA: TGCAGCGTCGGTAGACAGGGCTCCGGGGAGCTGTTTTTT. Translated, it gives CSVGRQGSGELFF.

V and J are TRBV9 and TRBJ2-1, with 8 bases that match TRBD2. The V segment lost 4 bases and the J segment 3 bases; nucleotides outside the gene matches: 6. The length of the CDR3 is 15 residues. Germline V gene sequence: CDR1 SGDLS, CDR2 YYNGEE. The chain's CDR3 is CASSRTGTSYNEQFF. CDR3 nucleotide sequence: TGTGCCAGCAGCCGGACTGGGACTAGCTACAATGAGCAGTTCTTC.

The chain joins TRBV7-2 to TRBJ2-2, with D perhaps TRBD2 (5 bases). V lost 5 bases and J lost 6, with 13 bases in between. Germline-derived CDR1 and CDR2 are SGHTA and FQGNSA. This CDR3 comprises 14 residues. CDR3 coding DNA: TGTGCCAGCAGCCCCGGGGTAGCCCCCGGGGAGCTGTTTTTT. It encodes CASSPGVAPGELFF.

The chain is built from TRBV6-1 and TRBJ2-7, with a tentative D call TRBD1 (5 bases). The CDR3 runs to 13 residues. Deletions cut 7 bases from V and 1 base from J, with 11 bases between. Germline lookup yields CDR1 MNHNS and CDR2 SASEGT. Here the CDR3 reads CASTTAGSYEQYF. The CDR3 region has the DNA TGTGCCAGCACGACAGCAGGTTCCTACGAGCAGTACTTC.

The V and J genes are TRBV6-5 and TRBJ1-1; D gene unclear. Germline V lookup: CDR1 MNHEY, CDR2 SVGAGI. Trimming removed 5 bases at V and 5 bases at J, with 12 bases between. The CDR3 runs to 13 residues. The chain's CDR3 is CASSTPPRTEAFF. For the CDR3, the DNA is TGTGCCAGCAGTACCCCTCCCCGTACTGAAGCTTTCTTT.

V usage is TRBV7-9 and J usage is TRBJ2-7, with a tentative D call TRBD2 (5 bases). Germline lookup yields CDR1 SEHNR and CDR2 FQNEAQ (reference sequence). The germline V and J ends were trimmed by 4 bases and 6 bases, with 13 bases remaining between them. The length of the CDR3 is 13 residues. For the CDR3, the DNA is TGTGCCAGCAGCTCCCCTTTAGCGTCCGAGCAGTACTTC. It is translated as CASSSPLASEQYF.

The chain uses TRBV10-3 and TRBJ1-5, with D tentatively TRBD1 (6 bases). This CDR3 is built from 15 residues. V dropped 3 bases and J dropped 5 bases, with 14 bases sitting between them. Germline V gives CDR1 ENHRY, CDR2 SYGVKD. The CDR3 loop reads CAISELGGQDQPQHF. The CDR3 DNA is TGTGCCATCAGTGAATTGGGGGGGCAGGATCAGCCCCAGCATTTT.

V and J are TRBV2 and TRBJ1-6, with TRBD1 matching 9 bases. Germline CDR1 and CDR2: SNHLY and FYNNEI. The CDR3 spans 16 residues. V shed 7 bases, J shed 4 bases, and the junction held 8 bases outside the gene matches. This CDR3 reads CASMGTGQGYNSPLHF. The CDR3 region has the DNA TGTGCCAGCATGGGGACAGGGCAGGGGTATAATTCACCCCTCCACTTT.

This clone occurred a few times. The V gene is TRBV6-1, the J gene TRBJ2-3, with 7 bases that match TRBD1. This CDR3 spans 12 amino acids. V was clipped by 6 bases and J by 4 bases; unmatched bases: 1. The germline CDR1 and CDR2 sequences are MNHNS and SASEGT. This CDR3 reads CASSRGSDTQYF. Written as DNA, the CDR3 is TGTGCCAGCAGCAGGGGGTCAGATACGCAGTATTTT.

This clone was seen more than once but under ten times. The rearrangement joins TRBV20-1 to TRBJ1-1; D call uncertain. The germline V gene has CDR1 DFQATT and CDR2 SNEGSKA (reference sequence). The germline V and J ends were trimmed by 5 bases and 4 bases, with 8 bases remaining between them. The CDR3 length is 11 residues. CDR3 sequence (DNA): TGCAGTGCTCCCGTCGGCACTGAAGCTTTCTTT. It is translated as CSAPVGTEAFF.

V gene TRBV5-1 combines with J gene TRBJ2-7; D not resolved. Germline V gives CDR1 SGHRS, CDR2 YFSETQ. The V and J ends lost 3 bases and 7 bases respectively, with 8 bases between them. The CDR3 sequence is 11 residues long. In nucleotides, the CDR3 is TGCGCCAGCAGCTCCACGGGTGAGCAGTACTTC. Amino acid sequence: CASSSTGEQYF.

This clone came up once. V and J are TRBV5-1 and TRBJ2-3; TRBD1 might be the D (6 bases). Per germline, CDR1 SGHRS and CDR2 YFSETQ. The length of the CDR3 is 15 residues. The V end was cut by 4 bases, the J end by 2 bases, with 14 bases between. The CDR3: CASSAQGPPTDTQYF. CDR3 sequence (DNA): TGCGCCAGCAGCGCCCAGGGGCCCCCCACAGATACGCAGTATTTT.

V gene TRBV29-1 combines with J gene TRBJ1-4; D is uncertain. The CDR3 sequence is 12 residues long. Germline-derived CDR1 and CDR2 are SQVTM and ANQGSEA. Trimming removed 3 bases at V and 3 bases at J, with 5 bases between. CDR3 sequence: CSVEGSNEKLFF. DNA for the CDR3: TGCAGCGTTGAGGGGTCTAATGAAAAACTGTTTTTT.

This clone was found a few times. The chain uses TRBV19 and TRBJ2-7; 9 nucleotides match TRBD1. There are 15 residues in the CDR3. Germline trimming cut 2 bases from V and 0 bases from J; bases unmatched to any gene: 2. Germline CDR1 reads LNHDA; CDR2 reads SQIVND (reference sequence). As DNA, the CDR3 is TGTGCCAGTAGTATAATGGACAGGGGCTCCTACGAGCAGTACTTC. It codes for CASSIMDRGSYEQYF.

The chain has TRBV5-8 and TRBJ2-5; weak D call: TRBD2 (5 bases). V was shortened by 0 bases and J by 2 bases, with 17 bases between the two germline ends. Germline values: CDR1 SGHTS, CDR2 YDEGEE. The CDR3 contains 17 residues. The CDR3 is CASSLGLAQAAQETQYF. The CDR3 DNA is TGTGCCAGCAGCTTGGGCCTAGCCCAAGCGGCTCAAGAGACCCAGTACTTC.

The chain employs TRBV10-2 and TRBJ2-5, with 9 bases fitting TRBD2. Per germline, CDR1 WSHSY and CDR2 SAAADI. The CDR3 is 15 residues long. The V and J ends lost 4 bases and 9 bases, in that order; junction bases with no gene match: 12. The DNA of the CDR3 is TGCGCCAGCAGTGGAGCGACTAGCGGAAAGGGGGCCCAGTACTTC. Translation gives CASSGATSGKGAQYF.

The CDR3 bases are TGTGCCAGCTCACCACCACCAGAGGGAGAGACCCAGTACTTC. Residues: CASSPPPEGETQYF. The chain combines TRBV18 with TRBJ2-5; D might be TRBD2 (5 bases). Germline V lookup: CDR1 KGHSH, CDR2 LQKENI. Trimming shortened V by 0 bases and J by 4 bases, and 9 bases separated the two germline ends. The CDR3 contains 14 residues.